This TCR beta chain is drawn from a study of blood T cell repertoires in COVID-19. Whole-study context: Samples representing acute and convalescent COVID-19 were sourced from the United States, Italy and Spain. T cells, B-cell-depleted T cells, or PBMCs supplied cDNA or gDNA.

The V end was cut by 1 base, the J end by 5 bases, with 11 bases between. This CDR3 is built from 14 residues. The germline V gene encodes CDR1 SGHNT and CDR2 YENEEA. Per the original data handling: Reference gene primer amplification in the assay estimated nucleated cell counts. The table came from immunoSEQ multiplex PCR; TCRdb's copy has only in-frame clones and leaves some out. Clone size and the V and J calls come from that table; the DNA yielded D and trimming. Among about 77,000 clones listed, roughly 78% were seen once. The V gene is TRBV11-3, the J gene TRBJ1-1; D is uncertain. The clonotype originates from a woman in her 70s with acute or convalescent COVID-19. The sequencing sample was made of peripheral blood. The CDR3 DNA reads TGTGCCAGCAGCTTAGTCGGGGTGAGAACTGAAGCTTTCTTT. The encoded protein is CASSLVGVRTEAFF.